The TCR beta chain described here comes from a study of vaccination effects on CD4 cells after COVID-19. The CDR3 runs to 14 residues. CDR1 and CDR2 from the germline V gene are SGDLS and YYNGEE. Trimming took 0 bases from V and 5 from J, leaving 8 bases between them. Antigen-specific CD4+ T cells were first expanded with viral peptide pools by the ViraFEST assay and only then sequenced. CD4+ T cells were isolated after 10 days of culture. The vaccine recipients had no prior SARS-CoV-2 infection, with negative nucleocapsid antibodies. Assay used: immunoSEQ multiplex PCR; TCRdb lists only in-frame clones, some missing. This sample has about 55,000 clones; about two thirds occur once, and the top ten carry around 16%. Regarding this clone: Its antigen is unknown.

This sample comprised CD4+ T cells from PBMCs cultured with SARS-CoV-2 spike peptides, obtained before COVID-19 vaccination. The receptor was derived from a human donor who received a COVID-19 vaccine. This sequence joins TRBV9 and TRBJ1-4; D unresolved. DNA of the CDR3: TGTGCCAGCAGCGTAGGAACGAAGAATGAAAAACTGTTTTTT. Protein product: CASSVGTKNEKLFF.